These 29 T cell receptor beta chains share one sample of origin, sequenced in a study of technical replicates of blood from a few donors. The method was immunoSEQ multiplex PCR; TCRdb's version includes in-frame clones alone and lacks a portion of them. The sample lists 67,000 or so clones, 92% seen once, with 0.36% in the top ten. The material sequenced was T cells isolated from PBMCs. The receptor set was obtained from a human donor in good health.

The chain has TRBV9 and TRBJ1-3; D not resolved. Per germline, CDR1 SGDLS and CDR2 YYNGEE. The CDR3 runs to 15 residues. V shed 1 base and J shed 0 bases, with 8 bases lying between them. The CDR3 bases are TGTGCCAGCAGCGTATCCGGGAACTCTGGAAACACCATATATTTT. It encodes CASSVSGNSGNTIYF.

V gene TRBV5-4 combines with J gene TRBJ2-7, with 8 bases identical to TRBD1. J lost 4 bases, V lost 2 bases, and 5 bases had no gene match. This CDR3 spans 14 amino acids. Looked up from germline, CDR1 is SGHNT and CDR2 is YYREEE (reference sequence). The DNA of the CDR3 is TGTGCCAGCAGCTTACAGGACAGGGAGTACGAGCAGTACTTC. This codes for CASSLQDREYEQYF.

The chain combines TRBV6-5 with TRBJ2-1, with TRBD2 matching over 9 bases. CDR3 length: 15 residues. Germline CDR1 and CDR2: MNHEY and SVGAGI. Trimming cost V 7 bases and J 0 bases; bases outside gene matches: 4. CDR3 loop: CASKRTSDSYNEQFF. The CDR3 nucleotides are TGTGCCAGCAAGAGGACTAGCGACTCCTACAATGAGCAGTTCTTC.

This clone is a singleton in its sample. J is TRBJ2-1 and V is TRBV10-3; 7 bases fit TRBD2. This CDR3 comprises 16 residues. Trimming removed 8 bases from V and 0 bases from J; junction bases left unmatched: 10. Germline values: CDR1 ENHRY, CDR2 SYGVKD. Written as DNA, the CDR3 is TGTGCCATCGAGGGCTTACGCGGGAGCTCCTACAATGAGCAGTTCTTC. This codes for CAIEGLRGSSYNEQFF.

This clone was seen once. This chain connects TRBV28 to TRBJ1-4, with TRBD1 matching over 7 bases. Trimming removed 3 bases from V and 7 bases from J; junction bases left unmatched: 11. CDR1 is MDHEN and CDR2 is SYDVKM in the germline V gene. The CDR3 runs 16 residues. CDR3: CASSFSTEGAGEKLFF. The CDR3 region has the DNA TGTGCCAGCAGTTTCTCCACCGAGGGGGCAGGTGAAAAACTGTTTTTT.

This clone was found a few times. The chain couples TRBV7-2 to TRBJ1-5; weak D call: TRBD1 (5 bases). Trimming stripped 4 bases from V and 6 bases from J, with 19 bases between. In germline, CDR1 is SGHTA, CDR2 FQGNSA. This CDR3 is 16 amino acids long. CDR3 sequence (DNA): TGTGCCAGCAGCTCCGGTCCAGGGATAGTAAGTCAGCCCCAGCATTTT. It translates to CASSSGPGIVSQPQHF.

This clone has a handful of counts. The chain combines TRBV10-3 with TRBJ2-2, with 8 nucleotides matching TRBD1. This CDR3 is 15 amino acids long. V shed 2 bases and J 4 bases; nucleotides not matched to a gene: 3. The V gene's germline CDR1 is ENHRY and CDR2 SYGVKD. The CDR3 protein is CAISEGQGSTGELFF. CDR3 coding DNA: TGTGCCATCAGTGAGGGACAGGGTAGCACCGGGGAGCTGTTTTTT.

In this sample, this clone turned up once. This chain links TRBV19 with TRBJ1-1; D gene uncertain. The CDR3 consists of 13 residues. V lost 7 bases and J 0 bases, leaving 9 bases between the germline ends. The germline CDR1 and CDR2 sequences are LNHDA and SQIVND (reference sequence). This chain's CDR3 is CASTSGMNTEAFF. CDR3 DNA: TGTGCCAGTACAAGCGGGATGAACACTGAAGCTTTCTTT.

The rearrangement links TRBV13 to TRBJ1-1; D ambiguous. CDR3 length: 16 residues. CDR1 is PRHDT, CDR2 FYEKMQ, per germline (reference sequence). The germline V and J ends were trimmed by 5 bases and 3 bases, with 19 bases remaining between them. The CDR3, as DNA: TGTGCCAGCAGCCAATACATAGGAGGGTGGGACACTGAAGCTTTCTTT. Translation gives CASSQYIGGWDTEAFF.

This clone was recorded only once. V and J are TRBV9 and TRBJ2-1; 11 bases map to TRBD2. The V gene's germline CDR1 is SGDLS and CDR2 YYNGEE. The CDR3 has 14 residues. V dropped 6 bases and J dropped 6; count of bases not matched to a gene: 5. The CDR3 DNA reads TGTGCCAGCACTCGGACTAGCGGGTCCAATGAGCAGTTCTTC. Translating gives CASTRTSGSNEQFF.

The genes are TRBV30 and TRBJ1-1; possibly TRBD1 for D (5 bases). The CDR3 runs 12 residues. Trimming shortened V by 2 bases and J by 4 bases, and 8 bases separated the two germline ends. Germline V lookup: CDR1 GTSNPN, CDR2 SVGIG (reference sequence). The DNA for the CDR3 is TGTGCCTGGAGTTTTAGGGGCACTGAAGCTTTCTTT. Its translation: CAWSFRGTEAFF.

CDR3 bases: TGTGCCAGCAGCTTAGACGACAATGAGCAGTTCTTC. This translates into CASSLDDNEQFF. The chain has TRBV11-2 and TRBJ2-1, with D unclear. Per germline, CDR1 SGHAT and CDR2 FQNNGV. V lost 0 bases and J 5 bases, leaving 2 bases between the germline ends. This CDR3 is 12 amino acids long.

This clone appeared a single time. The J gene is TRBJ1-5, the V gene TRBV15; TRBD1 is a possible D gene (5 bases). The V and J ends lost 3 bases and 0 bases respectively, with 9 bases between them. The V gene's germline CDR1 is LNHNV and CDR2 YYDKDF (reference sequence). The CDR3 consists of 15 residues. The CDR3 is CATSRDNYSNQPQHF. CDR3 coding DNA: TGTGCCACCAGCAGGGACAACTATAGCAATCAGCCCCAGCATTTT.

This rearrangement joins TRBV5-1 to TRBJ1-1; D is undetermined. V was trimmed by 4 bases and J by 5 bases, leaving 9 bases between them. CDR3 length: 12 residues. Per germline, CDR1 SGHRS and CDR2 YFSETQ. The CDR3 reads CASSGGQTEAFF. The CDR3 region has the DNA TGCGCCAGCAGCGGAGGGCAGACTGAAGCTTTCTTT.

This rearrangement joins TRBV7-2 to TRBJ2-5; 11 nucleotides line up with TRBD2. Germline loops: CDR1 SGHTA, CDR2 FQGNSA. The CDR3 covers 18 residues. J lost 3 bases, V lost 5 bases, and 14 bases had no gene match. The CDR3 loop reads CASSRTSGRGSGEETQYF. CDR3 nucleotide sequence: TGTGCCAGCAGCCGAACTAGCGGGAGAGGGTCTGGGGAAGAGACCCAGTACTTC.

CDR3 sequence: CASSPGYQETQYF. CDR3 coding DNA: TGTGCCAGCAGTCCAGGGTACCAAGAGACCCAGTACTTC. The J gene is TRBJ2-5, the V gene TRBV27, with D possibly TRBD1 on 5 matching bases. Between the trimmed V and J ends, which lost 5 bases and 0 bases, there was a span of 7 bases. Germline values: CDR1 MNHEY, CDR2 SMNVEV (reference sequence). The CDR3 consists of 13 residues.

This clone is a singleton in its sample. The V gene is TRBV10-3, the J gene TRBJ1-2, with 7 positions matching TRBD1. Per germline, CDR1 ENHRY and CDR2 SYGVKD. V lost 5 bases to trimming and J lost 4 bases; unmatched junction nucleotides: 1. This CDR3 is 12 amino acids long. The CDR3 spells CAISSGGYGYTF. The CDR3 DNA sequence: TGTGCCATCAGTTCAGGGGGCTATGGCTACACCTTC.

J is TRBJ1-2 and V is TRBV28; possible D gene TRBD1, 6 bases. The V gene lost 6 bases and the J gene lost 0 bases, with 11 bases spanning the gap. Germline V gives CDR1 MDHEN, CDR2 SYDVKM. The CDR3 sequence is 14 residues long. CDR3 sequence (DNA): TGTGCCAGCAGCTATGGACAGACTAACTATGGCTACACCTTC. Translating gives CASSYGQTNYGYTF.

The V and J genes are TRBV18 and TRBJ2-3; possible D gene TRBD1, 6 bases. The CDR3 has 16 amino acids. Germline CDR1 and CDR2: KGHSH and LQKENI. V lost 1 base and J lost 0, with 11 bases in between. The CDR3 loop reads CASSPLRDKSTDTQYF. Here the CDR3 DNA reads TGTGCCAGCTCACCACTTCGGGACAAAAGCACAGATACGCAGTATTTT.

The CDR3 protein is CASSETTGRWGMVFF. In DNA, the CDR3 is TGTGCCAGCAGTGAAACCACAGGGCGATGGGGTATGGTGTTTTTT. J is TRBJ1-4 and V is TRBV25-1, with a possible D match to TRBD1 (6 bases). This CDR3 has 15 residues. Trimming pared 2 bases from V and 15 bases from J, leaving 22 bases between. CDR1 and CDR2 (germline): MGHDK, SYGVNS.

This chain uses TRBV7-9 with TRBJ2-7; 7 bases match TRBD1. Germline lookup yields CDR1 SEHNR and CDR2 FQNEAQ (reference sequence). The V segment lost 11 bases and the J segment 0 bases; nucleotides outside the gene matches: 4. CDR3 length: 12 amino acids. The DNA of the CDR3 is TGTGCCTTCCAGGGGGACTCCTACGAGCAGTACTTC. It yields the protein CAFQGDSYEQYF.

This clone was observed a single time. The chain recombines TRBV7-6 with TRBJ2-7, with 9 bases lining up with TRBD2. Germline-derived CDR1 and CDR2 are SGHVS and FNYEAQ. The CDR3 has 14 residues. V gave up 2 bases and J gave up 7 bases; unmatched junction bases: 6. Here the CDR3 reads CASSLPAGGREQYF. The CDR3 nucleotides are TGTGCCAGCAGCTTACCAGCGGGAGGTCGGGAGCAGTACTTC.

V usage is TRBV7-7 and J usage is TRBJ2-1; 7 positions agree with TRBD1. The CDR3 consists of 15 residues. Losses at the gene ends were 4 bases for V and 3 bases for J; bases not matched to a gene: 6. Germline assignment: CDR1 SSHAT and CDR2 FNYEAQ (reference sequence). Here the CDR3 reads CASSSGTVIYNEQFF. CDR3 DNA: TGTGCCAGCAGCTCCGGGACAGTGATCTACAATGAGCAGTTCTTC.

V usage is TRBV28 and J usage is TRBJ2-7; 9 bases are a match to TRBD2. Looked up from germline, CDR1 is MDHEN and CDR2 is SYDVKM. This CDR3 has 14 amino acids. With V trimmed by 5 bases and J by 5 bases, 7 bases remained unmatched. CDR3 sequence (DNA): TGTGCCAGCAGTATAGGACTAGCGATGAACGAGCAGTACTTC. This gives the protein CASSIGLAMNEQYF.

This chain links TRBV5-1 with TRBJ2-1; perhaps TRBD2 as D (5 bases). From germline, CDR1 is SGHRS and CDR2 YFSETQ. The CDR3 consists of 15 residues. The V end was cut by 4 bases, the J end by 1 base, with 12 bases between. CDR3: CASSIVSASYNEQFF. The CDR3 coding sequence is TGCGCCAGCAGCATAGTTAGCGCATCCTACAATGAGCAGTTCTTC.

This chain joins TRBV10-3 and TRBJ2-1, with TRBD2 identical over 8 bases. Looked up from germline, CDR1 is ENHRY and CDR2 is SYGVKD. CDR3 length equals 12 residues. The trim removed 10 bases at V and 5 bases at J, leaving 4 bases unmatched. The CDR3 DNA reads TGTGCCACCGGGACTAGGGACAATGAGCAGTTCTTC. It codes for CATGTRDNEQFF.

The chain is built from TRBV27 and TRBJ2-7; 12 bases agree with TRBD2. The trim removed 4 bases at V and 6 bases at J, leaving 4 bases unmatched. Germline assignment: CDR1 MNHEY and CDR2 SMNVEV (reference sequence). The CDR3 totals 14 residues. The CDR3 DNA reads as TGTGCCAGCAGTTACGGACTAGCGGGAATCGAGCAGTACTTC. Protein sequence: CASSYGLAGIEQYF.

The gene calls are TRBV2 and TRBJ1-2; 9 nucleotides line up with TRBD1. Germline CDR1 is SNHLY and CDR2 is FYNNEI. The CDR3 has 14 residues. The V gene end was trimmed by 9 bases and the J gene end by 4 bases; junction bases not matched to a gene: 9. As DNA, the CDR3 is TGTGCCAGTTGGGACAGGGCCTCAACCTATGGCTACACCTTC. Amino acid sequence: CASWDRASTYGYTF. The full variable domain, with the rest looked up from reference TRBV2 and TRBJ1-2, is EPEVTQTPSHQVTQMGQEVILRCVPISNHLYFYWYRQILGQKVEFLVSFYNNEISEKSEIFDDQFSVERPDGSNFTLKIRSTKLEDSAMYFCASWDRASTYGYTFGSGTRLTVV.

This clone has more than one count but fewer than ten. The CDR3 region has the DNA TGTGCCAGCATTAAGGACAAGAACACTGAAGCTTTCTTT. Its translation is CASIKDKNTEAFF. The chain is built from TRBV2 and TRBJ1-1, with D possibly TRBD1 on 5 matching bases. The V end lost 7 bases, the J end lost 1 base, and 10 bases lay between the germline ends. The CDR3 runs 13 residues. From germline, CDR1 is SNHLY and CDR2 FYNNEI.